The 14 T cell receptor beta chains listed next were all sequenced from one sample in a study of blood T cell repertoires in COVID-19. Only in-frame clones appear in the TCRdb table, and some are missing; sequencing was by immunoSEQ multiplex PCR. Of tens of thousands of clones listed, around nine tenths are singletons. Source material: peripheral blood. These receptors were taken from a man in his forties with COVID-19, enrolled during active disease.

DNA of the CDR3: TGTGCCAGCACCGAGGGGACAGCAGGAAAACTGTTTTTT. Residues: CASTEGTAGKLFF. This chain connects TRBV11-2 to TRBJ1-4; the match to TRBD1 covers 7 bases. The CDR3 has 13 amino acids. V dropped 7 bases and J dropped 10; count of bases not matched to a gene: 9. CDR1 SGHAT and CDR2 FQNNGV come from the germline V gene.

The chain carries TRBV7-3 and TRBJ1-1; a weak D match, TRBD1 (6 bases). Deletions cut 5 bases from V and 5 bases from J, with 12 bases between. The CDR3 runs 13 residues. Germline values: CDR1 SGHTA, CDR2 FQGTGA. As DNA, the CDR3 is TGTGCCAGCAGCGCAAACAGGGAGACTGAAGCTTTCTTT. It codes for CASSANRETEAFF.

In this sample, this clone turned up a few times. The chain employs TRBV27 and TRBJ2-5; tentatively, D is TRBD1 (5 bases). The CDR3 loop spans 16 amino acids. Trimming cost V 3 bases and J 2 bases, with 16 bases left between them. Germline lookup yields CDR1 MNHEY and CDR2 SMNVEV (reference sequence). The CDR3 protein is CASSFAGLGLQETQYF. CDR3 bases: TGTGCCAGCAGTTTCGCAGGGTTGGGGCTACAAGAGACCCAGTACTTC.

This clone has more than one count but fewer than ten. This rearrangement joins TRBV5-1 to TRBJ2-7, with TRBD1 identical over 9 bases. The V segment lost 4 bases and the J segment 3 bases; nucleotides outside the gene matches: 5. CDR1 SGHRS and CDR2 YFSETQ come from the germline V gene. CDR3 length: 14 amino acids. CDR3 coding DNA: TGCGCCAGCAGCCCGGGACAGGGAATCTACGAGCAGTACTTC. Protein product: CASSPGQGIYEQYF.

This clone came up once. The chain has TRBV14 and TRBJ2-7, with 14 bases identical to TRBD2. V lost 3 bases, J lost 9 bases, and 1 base stayed unmatched. The CDR3 length is 13 residues. Germline assignment: CDR1 SGHDN and CDR2 FVKESK. CDR3 residues: CASSQGTSGRQYF. The CDR3 DNA reads TGTGCCAGCAGCCAGGGGACTAGCGGGAGGCAGTACTTC.

The chain carries TRBV11-3 and TRBJ2-3; tentative D call: TRBD2 (5 bases). V was trimmed by 2 bases and J by 1 base, leaving 10 bases between them. This CDR3 is 15 amino acids long. CDR1 is SGHNT, CDR2 YENEEA, per germline. The CDR3 sequence is CASSLSGPGTDTQYF. The CDR3 DNA is TGTGCCAGCAGCTTAAGCGGACCAGGCACAGATACGCAGTATTTT. The full variable domain, rest sourced from reference TRBV11-3 and TRBJ2-3, is EAGVVQSPRYKIIEKKQPVAFWCNPISGHNTLYWYLQNLGQGPELLIRYENEEAVDDSQLPKDRFSAERLKGVDSTLKIQPAELGDSAVYLCASSLSGPGTDTQYFGPGTRLTVL.

The CDR3 DNA reads TGTGCCAGCAGTTCACTAGCTGCGGAGACCCAGTACTTC. Protein: CASSSLAAETQYF. The chain links TRBV27 to TRBJ2-5; the D gene is possibly TRBD2 (6 bases). The V end lost 4 bases, the J end lost 5 bases, and 11 bases lay between the germline ends. CDR3 size: 13 residues. Germline CDR1 MNHEY, CDR2 SMNVEV (reference sequence).

The V and J genes are TRBV6-5 and TRBJ2-1; a weak D match, TRBD2 (6 bases). The V and J ends lost 10 bases and 9 bases respectively, with 16 bases between them. Germline lookup yields CDR1 MNHEY and CDR2 SVGAGI. This CDR3 is 12 amino acids long. The CDR3 loop is CAMPGGLREQFF. The DNA of the CDR3 is TGTGCCATGCCCGGGGGTCTTCGTGAGCAGTTCTTC.

The rearrangement joins TRBV6-5 to TRBJ1-5, with 7 bases matching TRBD1. Looked up from germline, CDR1 is MNHEY and CDR2 is SVGAGI. The CDR3 totals 14 residues. Trimming at V came to 4 bases and at J to 6 bases, leaving 6 bases not matched to a gene. Here the CDR3 DNA reads TGTGCCAGCAGTTCTACAGGGGCTTCTCAGCCCCAGCATTTT. It encodes CASSSTGASQPQHF.

The chain joins TRBV6-5 to TRBJ1-2; D remains unclear. Germline lookup yields CDR1 MNHEY and CDR2 SVGAGI. The V and J ends lost 8 bases and 4 bases respectively, with 14 bases between them. The CDR3 is made up of 13 amino acids. The CDR3 region is CASASSGGYGYTF. The CDR3 region has the DNA TGTGCCAGCGCGTCTTCGGGAGGCTATGGCTACACCTTC.

The chain carries TRBV5-6 and TRBJ2-1; D perhaps matches TRBD1 (5 bases). V lost 3 bases, J lost 6 bases, and 16 bases lay in between. The CDR3 extends over 15 amino acids. Germline-derived CDR1 and CDR2 are SGHDT and YYEEEE. This CDR3 reads CASSWGVQGGNEQFF. The CDR3 DNA is TGTGCCAGCAGCTGGGGCGTCCAGGGCGGCAATGAGCAGTTCTTC.

The V and J genes are TRBV15 and TRBJ1-4; D remains unclear. The germline V gene has CDR1 LNHNV and CDR2 YYDKDF (reference sequence). CDR3 length: 14 amino acids. V lost 6 bases and J 0 bases, leaving 8 bases between the germline ends. The CDR3 DNA is TGTGCCACCAGTCGAGGGTCAACTAATGAAAAACTGTTTTTT. This encodes CATSRGSTNEKLFF. The full variable domain, its missing parts supplied by reference TRBV15 and TRBJ1-4, is DAMVIQNPRYQVTQFGKPVTLSCSQTLNHNVMYWYQQKSSQAPKLLFHYYDKDFNNEADTPDNFQSRRPNTSFCFLDIRSPGLGDTAMYLCATSRGSTNEKLFFGSGTQLSVL.

This clone was counted only a few times. The chain is built from TRBV19 and TRBJ1-1; D unresolved. CDR3 length: 14 amino acids. Germline CDR1 LNHDA, CDR2 SQIVND (reference sequence). Trimming removed 3 bases from V and 0 bases from J, with 8 bases in between. CDR3: CASSMRRMNTEAFF. CDR3 coding DNA: TGTGCCAGTAGTATGCGGAGGATGAACACTGAAGCTTTCTTT.

This sequence joins TRBV7-9 and TRBJ2-1, with D possibly being TRBD2 (6 bases). The CDR3 is made up of 11 amino acids. The V gene lost 8 bases and the J gene lost 7 bases, with 9 bases spanning the gap. Germline V gene lookup returns CDR1 SEHNR and CDR2 FQNEAQ (reference sequence). The CDR3 spells CASGGSNEQFF. Here the CDR3 DNA reads TGTGCCAGCGGAGGGTCAAATGAGCAGTTCTTC.